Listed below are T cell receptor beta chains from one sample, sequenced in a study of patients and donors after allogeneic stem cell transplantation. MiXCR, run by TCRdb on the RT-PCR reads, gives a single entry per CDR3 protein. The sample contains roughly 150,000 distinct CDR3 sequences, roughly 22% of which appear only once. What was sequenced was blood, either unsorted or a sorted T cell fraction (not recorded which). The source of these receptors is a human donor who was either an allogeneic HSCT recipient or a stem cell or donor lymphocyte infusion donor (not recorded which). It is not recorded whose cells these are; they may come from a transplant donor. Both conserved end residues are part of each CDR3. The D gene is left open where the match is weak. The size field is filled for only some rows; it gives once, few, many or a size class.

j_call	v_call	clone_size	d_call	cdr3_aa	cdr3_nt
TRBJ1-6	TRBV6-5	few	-	CASSPLNSPLHF	TGTGCCAGCAGTCCCCTTAATTCACCCCTCCACTTT
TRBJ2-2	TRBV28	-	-	CASGSAELFF	TGTGCCAGCGGTTCGGCAGAGCTGTTTTTT
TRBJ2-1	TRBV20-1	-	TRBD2	CSAAGTSGAVSYNEQFF	TGCAGTGCTGCCGGGACTAGCGGTGCCGTCTCCTACAATGAGCAGTTCTTC
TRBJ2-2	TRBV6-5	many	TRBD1	CASSRDSNTGELFF	TGTGCCAGCAGCCGGGACAGTAACACCGGGGAGCTGTTTTTT
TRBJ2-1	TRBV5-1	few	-	CASSILKGGEQFF	TGCGCCAGCAGCATCTTAAAGGGAGGCGAGCAGTTCTTC
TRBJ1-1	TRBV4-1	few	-	CASSQLGTTEAFF	TGCGCCAGCAGCCAACTAGGGACGACTGAAGCTTTCTTT
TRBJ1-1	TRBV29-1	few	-	CSVVDLEAFF	TGCAGCGTTGTGGACCTTGAAGCTTTCTTT
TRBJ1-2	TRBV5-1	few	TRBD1	CASSPGQGVGGYTF	TGCGCCAGCAGCCCGGGACAGGGGGTTGGTGGCTACACCTTC
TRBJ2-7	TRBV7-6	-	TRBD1	CASSSNRDRVPYEQYF	TGTGCCAGCAGCTCCAACCGGGACAGGGTCCCCTACGAGCAGTACTTC
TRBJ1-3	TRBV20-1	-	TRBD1	CSARDPTGGSSGNTIYF	TGCAGTGCTAGAGATCCCACAGGGGGCAGCTCTGGAAACACCATATATTTT
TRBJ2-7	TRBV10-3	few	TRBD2	CAISGVSGSYEQYF	TGTGCCATCAGTGGGGTTAGCGGGAGTTACGAGCAGTACTTC
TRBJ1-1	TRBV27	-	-	CASSQRGGTEAFF	TGTGCCAGCAGTCAGAGGGGTGGCACTGAAGCTTTCTTT
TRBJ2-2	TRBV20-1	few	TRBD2	CSARLAGTGELFF	TGCAGTGCTAGACTAGCGGGCACCGGGGAGCTGTTTTTT
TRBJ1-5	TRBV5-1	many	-	CASSLSGNSNQPQHF	TGCGCCAGCAGCTTGTCGGGGAATAGCAATCAGCCCCAGCATTTT
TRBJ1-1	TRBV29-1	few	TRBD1	CSVDGTGGPNTEAFF	TGCAGCGTGGATGGGACAGGGGGGCCGAACACTGAAGCTTTCTTT
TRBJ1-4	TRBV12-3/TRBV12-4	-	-	CASSPPGLPNEKLFF	TGTGCCAGCAGTCCACCGGGACTACCAAATGAAAAACTGTTTTTT
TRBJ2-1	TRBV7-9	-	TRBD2	CASSLLTSGPLRDEQFF	TGTGCCAGCAGCTTATTGACTAGCGGACCCCTAAGGGATGAGCAGTTCTTC
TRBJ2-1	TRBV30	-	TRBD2	CAWSVPLAGGYNEQFF	TGTGCCTGGAGTGTCCCGCTAGCGGGGGGTTACAATGAGCAGTTCTTC
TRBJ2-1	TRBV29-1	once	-	CSVVPGIGEQFF	TGCAGCGTTGTGCCGGGAATAGGTGAGCAGTTCTTC
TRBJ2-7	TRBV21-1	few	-	CASSKDVDIPFHEQYF	TGTGCCAGCAGCAAAGACGTCGACATCCCTTTTCACGAGCAGTACTTC
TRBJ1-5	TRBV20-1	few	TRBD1	CSARAGTGSNQPQHF	TGCAGTGCTAGAGCCGGGACAGGGAGCAATCAGCCCCAGCATTTT
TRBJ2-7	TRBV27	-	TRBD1	CASRITSGQPYEQYF	TGTGCCAGCAGGATAACCTCGGGACAGCCCTACGAGCAGTACTTC
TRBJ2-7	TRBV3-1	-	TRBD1	CASSRQGDSYEQYF	TGTGCCAGCAGCCGGCAGGGGGACTCCTACGAGCAGTACTTC
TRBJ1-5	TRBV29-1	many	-	CSVVTSKGREPQHF	TGCAGCGTTGTGACGAGTAAGGGGCGGGAGCCCCAGCATTTT
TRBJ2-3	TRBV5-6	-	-	CASSPESTDTQYF	TGTGCCAGCAGCCCCGAATCCACAGATACGCAGTATTTT
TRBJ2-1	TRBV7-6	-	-	CASSLDPQTVRALTYNEQFF	TGTGCCAGCAGCTTAGACCCACAGACCGTCAGGGCCTTAACCTACAATGAGCAGTTCTTC
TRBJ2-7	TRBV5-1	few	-	CASSPPDYSYEQYF	TGCGCCAGCAGCCCCCCAGATTACTCCTACGAGCAGTACTTC
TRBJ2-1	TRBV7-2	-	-	CASSFEQLYISYNEQFF	TGTGCCAGCAGCTTTGAGCAGCTGTATATCTCCTACAATGAGCAGTTCTTC
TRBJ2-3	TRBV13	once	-	CASSPSLQRSTDTQYF	TGTGCCAGCAGCCCCAGCTTACAGAGAAGCACAGATACGCAGTATTTT
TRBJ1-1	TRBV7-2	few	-	CASSSGTGMNTEAFF	TGTGCCAGCAGCTCCGGGACGGGGATGAACACTGAAGCTTTCTTT
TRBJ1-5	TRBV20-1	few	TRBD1	CSAIRTGNQPQHF	TGCAGTGCTATACGGACAGGGAATCAGCCCCAGCATTTT
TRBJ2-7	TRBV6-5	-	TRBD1	CASSYGDSIYYEQYF	TGTGCCAGCAGTTACGGGGACAGTATCTACTACGAGCAGTACTTC
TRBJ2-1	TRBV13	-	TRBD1	CASSFGTGLYNEQFF	TGTGCCAGCAGCTTCGGGACAGGGCTCTACAATGAGCAGTTCTTC
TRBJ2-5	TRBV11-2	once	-	CASSSWREETQYF	TGTGCCAGCAGCTCGTGGAGGGAAGAGACCCAGTACTTC
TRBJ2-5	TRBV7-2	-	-	CASSLYKETQYF	TGTGCCAGCAGCTTGTACAAAGAGACCCAGTACTTC
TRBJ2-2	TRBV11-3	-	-	CASSPGPFANTGELFF	TGTGCCAGCAGTCCGGGTCCTTTCGCGAACACCGGGGAGCTGTTTTTT
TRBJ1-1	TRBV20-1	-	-	CSAPVRPNTEAFF	TGCAGTGCTCCGGTCAGGCCGAACACTGAAGCTTTCTTT
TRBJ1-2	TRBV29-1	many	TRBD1	CSAPDRGLLDGYTF	TGCAGCGCACCCGACAGGGGGCTTCTTGATGGCTACACCTTC
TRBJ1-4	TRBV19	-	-	CASRGRDATNEKLFF	TGTGCCAGTAGAGGTCGAGATGCAACTAATGAAAAACTGTTTTTT
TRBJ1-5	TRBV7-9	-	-	CASSLGQIQPQHF	TGTGCCAGCAGCTTAGGACAGATCCAGCCCCAGCATTTT
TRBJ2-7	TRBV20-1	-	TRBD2	CSARLAGSSYEQYF	TGCAGTGCTAGATTAGCGGGTAGCTCCTACGAGCAGTACTTC
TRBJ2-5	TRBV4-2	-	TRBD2	CASSQTPWGGLQETQYF	TGTGCCAGCAGCCAAACGCCATGGGGGGGTCTACAAGAGACCCAGTACTTC
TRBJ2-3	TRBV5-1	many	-	CASSLGFSGYTDTQYF	TGCGCCAGCAGCTTGGGGTTTAGCGGATACACAGATACGCAGTATTTT